Listed below are T cell receptor beta chains from one sample, sequenced in a study of blood T cell repertoires in COVID-19. TCRdb keeps only in-frame clones here, not all; method: immunoSEQ multiplex PCR. Among 200,000 or so clones listed, 80% to 90% were seen once. The specimen was peripheral blood. The receptors were sampled from a man aged 50-59 years who had recovered from COVID-19. CDR3s include the opening cysteine and the closing phenylalanine or tryptophan.

V gene	J gene	CDR3 protein
TRBV19	TRBJ1-2	CASSFVGQGANGYTF
TRBV7-2	TRBJ1-4	CASSLVVGREGLGEKLFF
TRBV19	TRBJ2-2	CATRGQPNTGELFF
TRBV11-2	TRBJ2-7	CASSVPSGGFPKQYF
TRBV27	TRBJ1-2	CASGGPKGPYGYTF
TRBV7-9	TRBJ2-7	CASSSTGVYEQYF
TRBV11-1	TRBJ1-2	CASSLQGNYGYTF
TRBV3-1/TRBV3-2	TRBJ2-2	CASSQGRGTGELFF
TRBV29-1	TRBJ1-1	CSVVQGNTEAFF
TRBV28	TRBJ2-5	CASSLTLSGVVIETQYF
TRBV2	TRBJ2-3	CASRSDTRPTDTQYF